This T cell receptor beta chain derives from a study of cytomegalovirus exposure and HLA in healthy donors. Background on the study: Early on, a data release was issued that held 85 million to 95 million unique TCRs from HLA-typed donors.

Study findings and constraints: Researchers reported from a later analysis that most CMV-associated TCR beta chains appeared HLA-restricted. A few chains linked to CMV were shown in vitro to be specific for CMV antigens.

Turning to this clone: What it recognizes is unknown.

PCR involved 60 Vbeta and 13 Jbeta primers. Clones were sequenced by immunoSEQ multiplex PCR, and TCRdb holds only the in-frame ones, with some missing. The data contain around 190,000 clones, approximately 86% of them singletons. The CDR3 is made up of 16 amino acids. After removal of 4 bases from V and 4 bases from J, the junction contained 13 bases not matched to a gene. CDR1 and CDR2 (germline): SGHRS, YFSETQ. The sequenced material came from PBMCs. The receptor's source is a woman aged 25 to 39 in good health and CMV-seronegative. J is TRBJ2-7 and V is TRBV5-1; 8 bases are shared with TRBD1. CDR3 DNA: TGCGCCAGCAGCCAAAACCCCGGGACAGGAGGTTACGAGCAGTACTTC. Its translation: CASSQNPGTGGYEQYF.